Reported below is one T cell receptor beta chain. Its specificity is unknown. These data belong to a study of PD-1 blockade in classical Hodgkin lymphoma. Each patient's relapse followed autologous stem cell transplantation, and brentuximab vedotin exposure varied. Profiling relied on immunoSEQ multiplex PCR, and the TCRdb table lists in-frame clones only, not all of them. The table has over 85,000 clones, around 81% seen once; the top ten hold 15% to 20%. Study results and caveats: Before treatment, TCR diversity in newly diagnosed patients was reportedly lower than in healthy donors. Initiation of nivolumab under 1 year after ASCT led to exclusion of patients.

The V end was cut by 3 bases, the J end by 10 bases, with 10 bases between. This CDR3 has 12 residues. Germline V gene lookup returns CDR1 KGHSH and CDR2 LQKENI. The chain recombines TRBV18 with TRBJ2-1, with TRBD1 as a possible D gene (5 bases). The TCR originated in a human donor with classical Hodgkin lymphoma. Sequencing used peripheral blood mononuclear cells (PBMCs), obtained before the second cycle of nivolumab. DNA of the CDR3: TGTGCCAGCTCACCCGGAGCAGGGGAGCAGTTCTTC. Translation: CASSPGAGEQFF.